Listed here is a single T cell receptor (beta chain). The PCR employed 60 Vbeta primers together with 13 Jbeta primers. This table comes from immunoSEQ multiplex PCR, and its TCRdb copy is limited to in-frame clones, with some not included. The data show approximately 200,000 clones, with 85% to 90% seen just once and around 1.4% held by the top ten. This sample stems from a study of cytomegalovirus exposure and HLA in healthy donors. V was pared by 4 bases and J by 2 bases, with 9 bases between. The CDR3 has 13 amino acids. Per germline, CDR1 SQVTM and CDR2 ANQGSEA. Sequencing input: PBMCs. The receptor was isolated from a human donor in good health. The chain joins TRBV29-1 to TRBJ1-5; D might be TRBD1 (5 bases). The CDR3 loop reads CSVVGGGNQPQHF. CDR3 bases: TGCAGCGTTGTCGGGGGAGGCAATCAGCCCCAGCATTTT.